The clone carrying this TCR beta chain showed up just a few times. This may be a read error: a much more frequent sequence differs by one nucleotide. The sample originates from a study of T cells in Graves' hyperthyroidism and ophthalmopathy. The trim removed 3 bases at V and 7 bases at J, leaving 4 bases unmatched. This CDR3 is 14 amino acids long. The V gene's germline CDR1 is SGHNT and CDR2 YYREEE (reference sequence). From RNA transcripts, TCR beta CDR3 regions were amplified. TCR CDR3 regions were first amplified by RT-PCR with HTBI primers. TCRdb used MiXCR to reprocess the multiplex PCR reads, holding one entry per CDR3 protein. The sample has roughly 200,000 distinct CDR3 sequences; 15% to 20% are singletons.

The sample comprised blood. The rearrangement joins TRBV5-4 to TRBJ2-5; TRBD1 agrees at 12 bases. This clonotype originated in a man between 40 and 49 years old with Graves' hyperthyroidism. The CDR3 bases are TGTGCCAGCAGCTGGGACAGGGGGCTTGGGACCCAGTACTTC. Its protein is CASSWDRGLGTQYF.